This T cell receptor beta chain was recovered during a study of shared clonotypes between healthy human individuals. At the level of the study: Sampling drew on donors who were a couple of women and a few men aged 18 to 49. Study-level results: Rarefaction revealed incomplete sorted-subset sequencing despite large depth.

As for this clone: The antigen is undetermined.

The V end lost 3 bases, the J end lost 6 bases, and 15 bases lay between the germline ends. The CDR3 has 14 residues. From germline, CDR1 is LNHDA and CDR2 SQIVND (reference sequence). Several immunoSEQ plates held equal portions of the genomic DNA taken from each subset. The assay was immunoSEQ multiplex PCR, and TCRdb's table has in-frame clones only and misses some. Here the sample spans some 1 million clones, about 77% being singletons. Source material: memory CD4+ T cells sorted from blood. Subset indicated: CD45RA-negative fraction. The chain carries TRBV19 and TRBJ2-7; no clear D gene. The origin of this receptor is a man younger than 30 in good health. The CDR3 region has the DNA TGTGCCAGTAGTATTACGGCAGAGATTGGCGAGCAGTACTTC. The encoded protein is CASSITAEIGEQYF.